Sequencing of this T cell receptor (beta chain) was carried out in a study of shared clonotypes between healthy human individuals. TCRdb's table, derived via immunoSEQ multiplex PCR, lists solely in-frame clones and lacks some. The sample has 1 million to 1.3 million clones, around three quarters seen once. The donors, all of them Caucasian adults, lived in Nashville, Tennessee. The authors divided CD4+ cells into CD45RA+ naive and CD45RA-negative memory subsets. The V end lost 3 bases, the J end lost 8 bases, and 10 bases lay between the germline ends. This CDR3 contains 11 residues. From germline, CDR1 is DFQATT and CDR2 SNEGSKA (reference sequence).

The chain joins TRBV20-1 to TRBJ2-5; D gene unclear. The sequence was obtained from a man aged 18 to 29 in good health. Some clones in this sample may be carry-over from other donors' samples. Source material: memory CD4+ T cells from PBMCs. Subset noted: CD45RA-negative fraction. In DNA form, the CDR3 reads TGCAGTGCTAGTGAGTGGGAAACCCAGTACTTC. It translates to CSASEWETQYF.